The 18 T cell receptor beta chains presented below share a single source sample, sequenced in a study of identical twins. TCRdb itself ran the 5' RACE reads through MiXCR, one entry per CDR3 protein. The table records roughly 720,000 distinct CDR3 sequences, roughly 20% of them present only once. This same sample was also taken into another study, of T cells expressing NK-cell markers.

The specimen was PBMCs. All receptors come from a woman younger than 30 in good health.

This clonotype has a handful of counts. The V call is TRBV10-2, the J call TRBJ2-5; either TRBD1 or TRBD2 may fit D (5 bases each). The V end lost 6 bases, the J end lost 4 bases, and 15 bases lay between the germline ends. In germline, CDR1 is WSHSY, CDR2 SAAADI. The CDR3 runs to 14 residues. The CDR3 sequence: CASRFGTTRETQYF. For the CDR3, the DNA is TGCGCCAGCAGATTCGGGACGACCCGAGAGACCCAGTACTTC.

The rearrangement joins TRBV12-3 or TRBV12-4 to TRBJ2-5; TRBD1 or TRBD2 may be the D gene (6 bases each). V was trimmed by 1 base and J by 0 bases, leaving 12 bases between them. The CDR3 is 16 amino acids. The CDR3 DNA follows: TGTGCCAGCAGTTTAGACGGGGGCCGGTACCAAGAGACCCAGTACTTC. It specifies CASSLDGGRYQETQYF.

The table lists this clonotype with a few counts. The V call is TRBV20-1, the J call TRBJ2-3; D uncertain. The V end was cut by 3 bases, the J end by 3 bases, with 10 bases between. The CDR3 extends over 13 amino acids. Germline CDR1 is DFQATT and CDR2 is SNEGSKA (reference sequence). CDR3 DNA: TGCAGTGCTAGCCCGCGACTGACAGATACGCAGTATTTT. Translated, it gives CSASPRLTDTQYF.

Only a few counts were recorded for this clonotype. V and J are TRBV20-1 and TRBJ1-5; D gene unclear. The V and J ends lost 6 bases and 0 bases respectively, with 12 bases between them. The germline CDR1 and CDR2 sequences are DFQATT and SNEGSKA (reference sequence). This CDR3 contains 14 residues. The CDR3 DNA is TGCAGTGCCCAGCGGCGGTATAGCAATCAGCCCCAGCATTTT. Its translation: CSAQRRYSNQPQHF.

A few counts support this clonotype. The V gene is TRBV6-1, the J gene TRBJ2-5; 9 bases are shared with TRBD1. The CDR3 contains 14 residues. The germline V gene has CDR1 MNHNS and CDR2 SASEGT. V trimming: 6 bases; J trimming: 6 bases; junction bases outside the gene matches: 8. CDR3 in DNA: TGTGCCAGCAGCCCAACAGGGGGCTGGAAGACCCAGTACTTC. It specifies CASSPTGGWKTQYF.

The chain joins TRBV29-1 to TRBJ1-2; D may be TRBD1 (5 bases). Germline V gene lookup returns CDR1 SQVTM and CDR2 ANQGSEA. The CDR3 spans 14 residues. V was cut by 5 bases and J by 0 bases, with 13 bases left in between. CDR3 nucleotide sequence: TGCAGCGTTCTCGACAGCATCTCTAACTATGGCTACACCTTC. Translated: CSVLDSISNYGYTF.

The chain employs TRBV7-9 and TRBJ2-3; TRBD2 matches at 13 bases. V shed 2 bases and J 4 bases; nucleotides not matched to a gene: 3. This CDR3 spans 16 amino acids. From germline, CDR1 is SEHNR and CDR2 FQNEAQ (reference sequence). CDR3 sequence: CASSLTSGGAADTQYF. CDR3 nucleotides: TGTGCCAGCAGCTTAACTAGCGGGGGGGCTGCAGATACGCAGTATTTT.

The rearrangement uses TRBV7-8 and TRBJ2-5, with 7 bases aligning to TRBD2. V trimming: 7 bases; J trimming: 5 bases; junction bases outside the gene matches: 7. This CDR3 is 13 amino acids long. CDR1 and CDR2 (germline): SGHVS, FQNEAQ. The CDR3 sequence: CASTPGGVETQYF. The CDR3 region has the DNA TGTGCCAGCACCCCGGGGGGAGTGGAGACCCAGTACTTC. Variable domain in full (rest from reference TRBV7-8 and TRBJ2-5): GAGVSQSPRYKVAKRGQDVALRCDPISGHVSLFWYQQALGQGPEFLTYFQNEAQLDKSGLPSDRFFAERPEGSVSTLKIQRTQQEDSAVYLCASTPGGVETQYFGPGTRLLVL.

The gene calls are TRBV7-2 and TRBJ2-1; 9 bases match TRBD2. Germline CDR1 and CDR2: SGHTA and FQGNSA. CDR3 size: 16 residues. V shed 2 bases and J 8 bases; nucleotides not matched to a gene: 10. In nucleotides, the CDR3 is TGTGCCAGCAGCTTATATGTTAGCGGGAGTAGGTATGAGCAGTTCTTC. It specifies CASSLYVSGSRYEQFF.

The chain combines TRBV12-3 or TRBV12-4 with TRBJ2-5; 8 nucleotides match TRBD2. The CDR3 covers 15 residues. The ends lost 4 bases at V and 3 bases at J; junction bases unmatched: 7. The CDR3 region has the DNA TGTGCCAGCAGTTACCTCGGGGGGGGTGAAGAGACCCAGTACTTC. Translation gives CASSYLGGGEETQYF.

The chain is built from TRBV7-9 and TRBJ1-2; D uncertain. CDR1 and CDR2 (germline): SEHNR, FQNEAQ (reference sequence). Deletions cut 1 base from V and 6 bases from J, with 15 bases between. The CDR3 length is 15 residues. For the CDR3, the DNA is TGTGCCAGCAGCTTAGATCTCGGTGGAGGGCATGGCTACACCTTC. Translating it yields CASSLDLGGGHGYTF.

The CDR3 coding sequence is TGTGCCTGGATATCTTATAGTGGGGCCAACGTCCTGACTTTC. Protein: CAWISYSGANVLTF. The rearrangement links TRBV30 to TRBJ2-6; D not certain. The V gene lost 4 bases and the J gene lost 3 bases, with 10 bases spanning the gap. This CDR3 has 14 residues. Germline CDR1 is GTSNPN and CDR2 is SVGIG (reference sequence).

The rearrangement joins TRBV12-3 or TRBV12-4 to TRBJ2-7; D is perhaps TRBD2 (6 bases). V lost 3 bases and J lost 3, with 15 bases in between. The CDR3 has 15 residues. CDR3 nucleotides: TGTGCCAGCAGTTTTCCGGCCGGGGGACTCTACGAGCAGTACTTC. The encoded protein is CASSFPAGGLYEQYF.

The chain links TRBV12-3 or TRBV12-4 to TRBJ2-1; 8 nucleotides line up with TRBD2. The CDR3 runs to 16 residues. V lost 3 bases and J lost 9; bases outside the gene matches: 13. CDR3 protein: CASSFQTLAGSREQFF. The DNA of the CDR3 is TGTGCCAGCAGTTTCCAGACGTTAGCGGGATCGCGTGAGCAGTTCTTC.

This sequence joins TRBV12-3 or TRBV12-4 and TRBJ2-7, with a weak D call TRBD2 (5 bases). The V end was cut by 6 bases, the J end by 3 bases, with 12 bases between. This CDR3 contains 13 residues. In DNA, the CDR3 is TGTGCCAGCAGCATAAGGGAGAACTACGAGCAGTACTTC. Translating gives CASSIRENYEQYF.

For this clonotype: A single base separates this from a much larger clone, so it may be a read error. CDR3 nucleotides: TGTGCCAGCAGTTTAATCCCCGGGGAGCTGTTTTTT. It encodes CASSLIPGELFF. The chain uses TRBV12-3 or TRBV12-4 and TRBJ2-2; no clear D. CDR3 length: 12 amino acids. Deletions cut 2 bases from V and 6 bases from J, with 4 bases between.

There are a few counts of this clonotype. The chain is built from TRBV5-1 and TRBJ2-3; 10 bases align to TRBD2. Germline V gives CDR1 SGHRS, CDR2 YFSETQ. With V trimmed by 7 bases and J by 1 base, 3 bases remained unmatched. The CDR3 loop spans 14 amino acids. In DNA form, the CDR3 reads TGCGCCAGCCACGGACTAGCGGGCACAGATACGCAGTATTTT. As protein: CASHGLAGTDTQYF.

This rearrangement joins TRBV11-2 to TRBJ2-5; 9 nucleotides align to TRBD2. The CDR3 covers 14 residues. CDR1 is SGHAT and CDR2 is FQNNGV in the germline V gene. V shed 6 bases, J shed 4 bases, and the junction held 6 bases outside the gene matches. The CDR3 reads CASRPYSGGETQYF. The CDR3 nucleotides read TGTGCCAGCAGACCATATAGCGGGGGAGAGACCCAGTACTTC. Filled out from reference TRBV11-2 and TRBJ2-5, the complete variable domain reads EAGVAQSPRYKIIEKRQSVAFWCNPISGHATLYWYQQILGQGPKLLIQFQNNGVVDDSQLPKDRFSAERLKGVDSTLKIQPAKLEDSAVYLCASRPYSGGETQYFGPGTRLLVL.